The rows below give T cell receptor beta chains drawn from one sample of a study of T cells in localized non-small cell lung cancer. Sequencing was performed with immunoSEQ multiplex PCR; in TCRdb, only in-frame clones are kept and a portion is missing. The sample holds about 16,000 clones; about 85% are singletons and the top ten take about 25%. This specimen consisted of peripheral blood, obtained before any cancer treatment. The receptor set was obtained from a male donor older than 55 with stage I lung adenocarcinoma. The CDR3 runs from the conserved cysteine through the conserved F or W. Fields, in order: V gene, clone size, J gene, D gene, CDR3 protein, CDR3 DNA. D genes are given only for firm matches. Clone size is given for some rows only: seen once, a few or many times, or a class if the clone is expanded.

>TRBV9|NA|TRBJ2-1|TRBD1
CASSGRTGGVGEQFF
TGTGCCAGCAGCGGTCGGACAGGGGGAGTGGGTGAGCAGTTCTTC
>TRBV7-2|NA|TRBJ1-4|NA
CASSLRPRDATNEKLFF
TGTGCCAGCAGCTTAAGACCAAGGGATGCAACTAATGAAAAACTGTTTTTT
>TRBV30|NA|TRBJ2-7|TRBD1
CAWSGTGYEQYF
TGTGCCTGGAGTGGGACAGGCTACGAGCAGTACTTC
>TRBV6-1|NA|TRBJ1-5|NA
CASSRLSVPNQPQHF
TGTGCCAGCAGCCGCCTAAGTGTACCCAATCAGCCCCAGCATTTT
>TRBV28|NA|TRBJ2-2|NA
CASSLFQGNTGELFF
TGTGCCAGCAGTTTATTCCAGGGGAACACCGGGGAGCTGTTTTTT
>TRBV30|NA|TRBJ1-6|NA
CASSTWNNSPLHF
TGTGCCTCCTCCACCTGGAATAATTCACCCCTCCACTTT
>TRBV15|NA|TRBJ2-2|NA
CATSREGIGELFF
TGTGCCACCAGCAGAGAAGGAATCGGGGAGCTGTTTTTT
>TRBV7-2|NA|TRBJ2-7|NA
CASSGGVSYEQYF
TGTGCCAGCAGCGGCGGGGTATCCTACGAGCAGTACTTC
>TRBV2|once|TRBJ2-1|NA
CASALAWDNEQFF
TGTGCCAGCGCCCTTGCGTGGGACAATGAGCAGTTCTTC
>TRBV5-1|once|TRBJ1-2|NA
CASSLGQGNGYTF
TGCGCCAGCAGCTTGGGGCAGGGCAATGGCTACACCTTC
>TRBV7-9|NA|TRBJ1-1|NA
CASSKEMGNTEAFF
TGTGCCAGCAGCAAGGAAATGGGGAACACTGAAGCTTTCTTT
>TRBV11-2|once|TRBJ1-6|NA
CASTHYVLAGDLNSPLHF
TGTGCCAGCACCCACTATGTTCTAGCCGGGGACTTGAATTCACCCCTCCACTTT
>TRBV19|NA|TRBJ2-2|NA
CASITQGRGNTGELFF
TGTGCCAGTATAACCCAGGGAAGGGGAAACACCGGGGAGCTGTTTTTT
>TRBV30|NA|TRBJ1-5|NA
CAWSGRDNQPQHF
TGTGCCTGGAGTGGCAGGGACAATCAGCCCCAGCATTTT
>TRBV4-2|NA|TRBJ2-3|TRBD2
CASSQGSGRDLGDTQYF
TGTGCCAGCAGCCAAGGGAGCGGGAGGGACCTAGGAGATACGCAGTATTTT
>TRBV28|NA|TRBJ2-1|TRBD2
CASSSTGTRAYNEQFF
TGTGCCAGCAGTTCTACCGGGACTAGAGCCTACAATGAGCAGTTCTTC
>TRBV25-1|NA|TRBJ1-5|TRBD1
CASSLTGSNQPQHF
TGTGCCAGCAGCCTGACAGGGAGCAATCAGCCCCAGCATTTT
>TRBV15|NA|TRBJ2-7|NA
CATSSLTGSYEQYF
TGTGCCACCAGCTCCTTGACAGGAAGCTACGAGCAGTACTTC
>TRBV2|NA|TRBJ2-1|TRBD2
CASSEVASGGGSYNEQFF
TGTGCCAGCAGTGAAGTGGCTAGCGGGGGAGGCTCCTACAATGAGCAGTTCTTC
>TRBV4-3|NA|TRBJ2-2|NA
CASSPIRGMGELFF
TGCGCCAGCAGCCCGATAAGGGGTATGGGGGAGCTGTTTTTT
>TRBV19|NA|TRBJ2-1|TRBD1
CASSTPQGNEQFF
TGTGCCAGTAGTACACCACAGGGGAATGAGCAGTTCTTC
>TRBV5-5|NA|TRBJ2-3|NA
CASSRDGQFTDTQYF
TGTGCCAGCAGCCGGGACGGACAGTTCACAGATACGCAGTATTTT
>TRBV4-3|NA|TRBJ1-6|NA
CASSQEPQRSNSPLHF
TGCGCCAGCAGCCAAGAGCCGCAGCGGAGCAATTCACCCCTCCACTTT
>TRBV21-1|NA|TRBJ1-1|NA
CASSILTAGTEAFF
TGTGCCAGCAGCATCCTCACCGCTGGCACTGAAGCTTTCTTT
>TRBV10-3|NA|TRBJ2-1|NA
CAISERAESLSNEQFF
TGTGCCATCAGTGAGCGGGCGGAGTCGTTGTCCAATGAGCAGTTCTTC
>TRBV11-2|few|TRBJ2-1|NA
CASSLKALHEQFF
TGTGCCAGCAGCTTAAAAGCCCTCCATGAGCAGTTCTTC
>TRBV5-4|few|TRBJ2-2|NA
CASSLDRYRNTGELFF
TGTGCCAGCAGCTTGGATCGGTACAGAAACACCGGGGAGCTGTTTTTT
>TRBV28|NA|TRBJ1-4|TRBD1
CASSFLGQRNEKLFF
TGTGCCAGCAGTTTTTTGGGACAGCGAAATGAAAAACTGTTTTTT
>TRBV4-3|NA|TRBJ2-4|NA
CASSQVFGRTDKNIQYF
TGCGCCAGCAGCCAAGTTTTTGGGCGGACAGACAAAAACATTCAGTACTTC
>TRBV4-3|NA|TRBJ2-2|TRBD2
CASSTRAASGILAGELFF
TGCGCCAGCAGCACCCGGGCGGCTAGCGGGATCTTGGCCGGGGAGCTGTTTTTT
>TRBV5-4|NA|TRBJ2-3|NA
CASSLAGTDTQYF
TGTGCCAGCAGCTTGGCCGGAACAGATACGCAGTATTTT
>TRBV7-2|few|TRBJ1-2|TRBD1
CASSPGQFMAEAF
TGTGCCAGCAGCCCGGGACAGTTTATGGCCGAGGCCTTC
>TRBV7-2|NA|TRBJ1-6|NA
CASSGSSINSPLHF
TGTGCCAGCAGCGGTAGCTCGATTAATTCACCCCTCCACTTT
>TRBV30|NA|TRBJ1-1|NA
CAWSPGGTMETEAFF
TGTGCCTGGAGTCCCGGCGGCACGATGGAGACTGAAGCTTTCTTT
>TRBV10-2|NA|TRBJ2-5|TRBD2
CASSVSGRAWETQYF
TGCGCCAGCAGCGTTAGCGGGAGGGCCTGGGAGACCCAGTACTTC